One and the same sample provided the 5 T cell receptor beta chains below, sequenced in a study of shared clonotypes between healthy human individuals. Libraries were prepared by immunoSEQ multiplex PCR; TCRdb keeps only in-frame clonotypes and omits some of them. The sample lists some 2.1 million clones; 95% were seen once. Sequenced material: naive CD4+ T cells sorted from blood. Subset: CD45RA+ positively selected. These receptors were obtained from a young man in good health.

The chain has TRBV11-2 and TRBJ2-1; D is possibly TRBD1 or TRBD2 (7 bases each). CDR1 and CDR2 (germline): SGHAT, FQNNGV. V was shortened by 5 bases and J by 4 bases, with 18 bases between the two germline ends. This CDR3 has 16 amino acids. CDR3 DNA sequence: TGTGCCAGCAGCATCAACAGGGGAGGGATATACAATGAGCAGTTCTTC. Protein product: CASSINRGGIYNEQFF.

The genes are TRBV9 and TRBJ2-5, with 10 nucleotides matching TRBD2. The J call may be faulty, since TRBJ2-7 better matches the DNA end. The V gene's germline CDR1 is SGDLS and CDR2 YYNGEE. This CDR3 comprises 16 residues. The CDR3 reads CASSARTSGGKNEQYF. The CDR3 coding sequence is TGTGCCAGCAGCGCCAGGACTAGCGGAGGGAAGAACGAGCAGTACTTC.

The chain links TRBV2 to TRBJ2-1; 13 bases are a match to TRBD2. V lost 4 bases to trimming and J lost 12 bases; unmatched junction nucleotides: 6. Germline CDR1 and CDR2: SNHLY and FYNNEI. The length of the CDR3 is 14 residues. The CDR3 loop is CASSAQGLAGLQFF. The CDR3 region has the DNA TGTGCCAGCAGTGCCCAGGGACTAGCGGGACTGCAGTTCTTC.

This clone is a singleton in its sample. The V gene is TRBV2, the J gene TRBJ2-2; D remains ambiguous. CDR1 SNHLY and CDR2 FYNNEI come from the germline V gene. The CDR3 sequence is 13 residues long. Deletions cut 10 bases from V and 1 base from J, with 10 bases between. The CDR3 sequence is CATIPRNTGELFF. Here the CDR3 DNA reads TGTGCCACAATTCCTAGGAACACCGGGGAGCTGTTTTTT.

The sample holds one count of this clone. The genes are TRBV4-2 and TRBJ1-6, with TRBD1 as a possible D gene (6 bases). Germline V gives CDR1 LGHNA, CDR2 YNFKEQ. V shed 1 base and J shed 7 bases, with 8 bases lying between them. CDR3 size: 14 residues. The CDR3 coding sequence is TGTGCCAGCAGCCAAGCAGGGGTAAATTCACCCCTCCACTTT. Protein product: CASSQAGVNSPLHF.